The 17 T cell receptor beta chains below all came from one sample that was sequenced in a study of blood T cell repertoires in COVID-19. Clones were read by immunoSEQ multiplex PCR, and TCRdb kept only the in-frame ones, dropping some. The sample lists about 150,000 clones, less than 90% occurring once. The sequencing sample was made of PBMCs or T cells enriched from blood (not recorded which). The receptors derive from a woman in her forties or fifties who had recovered from COVID-19.

The chain employs TRBV4-2 and TRBJ2-7; TRBD2 matches at 11 bases. This CDR3 contains 15 residues. The germline gives CDR1 LGHNA, CDR2 YNFKEQ. Unmatched junction bases numbered 4, after V lost 0 bases and J lost 6 bases. The CDR3 spells CASSQDTSGSTEQYF. In DNA form, the CDR3 reads TGTGCCAGCAGCCAAGATACTAGCGGGAGCACCGAGCAGTACTTC.

The V call is TRBV21-1, the J call TRBJ1-6. TRBV21-1 is a listed pseudogene. The CDR3 covers 17 residues. The CDR3 DNA reads TGTGCCAGCAGCAAAGAATGGGAGGACACGGATAATTCACCCCTCCACTTT. Protein: CASSKEWEDTDNSPLHF.

The chain is built from TRBV28 and TRBJ2-1; TRBD2 aligns across 10 bases. The CDR3 is made up of 17 amino acids. Germline-derived CDR1 and CDR2 are MDHEN and SYDVKM. The J segment lost 7 bases and the V segment lost 6 bases, leaving 15 bases of the junction unmatched. The CDR3 DNA follows: TGTGCCAGCAGGGGTAGCGGGAGGTCGTCCAGAGTAAATGAGCAGTTCTTC. It is translated as CASRGSGRSSRVNEQFF.

The genes are TRBV5-1 and TRBJ1-1; D is possibly TRBD1 (6 bases). CDR1 SGHRS and CDR2 YFSETQ come from the germline V gene. V shed 0 bases and J shed 1 base, with 10 bases lying between them. CDR3 length: 15 amino acids. DNA of the CDR3: TGCGCCAGCAGCTTGGCGCAGGGGCCGAACACTGAAGCTTTCTTT. Its protein is CASSLAQGPNTEAFF.

The chain carries TRBV4-2 and TRBJ2-7; possibly TRBD2 for D (6 bases). The germline V and J ends were trimmed by 3 bases and 5 bases, with 17 bases remaining between them. This CDR3 region has 15 residues. Germline V gives CDR1 LGHNA, CDR2 YNFKEQ. The CDR3 spells CASSQGDFRGDEQYF. CDR3 nucleotides: TGTGCCAGCAGCCAGGGGGACTTTCGAGGAGACGAGCAGTACTTC.

The V call is TRBV19, the J call TRBJ1-4, with TRBD1 matching 7 bases. Germline trimming cut 6 bases from V and 10 bases from J; bases unmatched to any gene: 5. Germline values: CDR1 LNHDA, CDR2 SQIVND (reference sequence). CDR3 size: 12 residues. CDR3 in DNA: TGTGCCAGTAGAGGGGGCGAGGGAAAACTGTTTTTT. This codes for CASRGGEGKLFF.

The chain has TRBV10-2 and TRBJ1-5, with 9 nucleotides matching TRBD1. Germline-derived CDR1 and CDR2 are WSHSY and SAAADI. V was pared by 6 bases and J by 0 bases, with 9 bases of the junction left unmatched. CDR3 length equals 17 residues. The CDR3 is CASRPGQGGDSNQPQHF. CDR3 DNA sequence: TGCGCCAGCAGGCCGGGACAGGGAGGGGATAGCAATCAGCCCCAGCATTTT.

The chain links TRBV3-1 (or the pseudogene TRBV3-2) to TRBJ2-5, with a tentative D call TRBD1 (5 bases). CDR1 is LGHDT, CDR2 YNNKEL, per germline (reference sequence). The CDR3 runs 13 residues. Between the trimmed V and J ends, which lost 3 bases and 10 bases, there was a span of 15 bases. In DNA form, the CDR3 reads TGTGCCAGCAGCCATGACTTCCAGGGTAACCAGTACTTC. Amino acid sequence: CASSHDFQGNQYF.

The chain employs TRBV6-2 or TRBV6-3 and TRBJ2-1, with D perhaps matching TRBD1 (5 bases). Germline loops: CDR1 MNHEY, CDR2 SVGEGT. The CDR3 has 15 amino acids. Trimming shortened V by 0 bases and J by 6 bases, and 12 bases separated the two germline ends. The CDR3 spells CASSYSLQGRNEQFF. The CDR3 bases are TGTGCCAGCAGTTACTCTCTTCAGGGCCGCAATGAGCAGTTCTTC.

The chain joins TRBV4-3 to TRBJ2-1, with 9 bases lining up with TRBD2. V shed 0 bases and J 9 bases; nucleotides not matched to a gene: 9. Germline V gene sequence: CDR1 LGHNA, CDR2 YSLEER. The CDR3 extends over 16 amino acids. The CDR3 here is CASSQDPGGRASEQFF. The CDR3 bases are TGCGCCAGCAGCCAAGATCCTGGCGGGAGGGCCTCTGAGCAGTTCTTC.

The V call is TRBV7-9, the J call TRBJ1-6; D perhaps matches TRBD1 (5 bases). The CDR3 runs to 14 residues. CDR1 and CDR2 from the germline V gene are SEHNR and FQNEAQ (reference sequence). V lost 3 bases and J 7 bases, leaving 10 bases between the germline ends. CDR3 sequence: CASSFGGTNSPLHF. Written as DNA, the CDR3 is TGTGCCAGCAGCTTTGGGGGGACGAATTCACCCCTCCACTTT.

The chain joins TRBV23-1 to TRBJ1-5; 7 positions match TRBD1. TRBV23-1 is filed as an ORF, its function uncertain. With 0 bases clipped from V and 6 bases from J, the junction kept 2 bases outside the gene matches. The CDR3 totals 14 residues. This CDR3 reads CASSQSRGPQPQHF. The CDR3 bases are TGCGCCAGCAGTCAATCGAGGGGGCCTCAGCCCCAGCATTTT.

The J gene is TRBJ2-1, the V gene TRBV18, with TRBD2 identical over 7 bases. This CDR3 is 13 amino acids long. Germline CDR1 is KGHSH and CDR2 is LQKENI. V lost 8 bases and J lost 4; bases outside the gene matches: 5. The chain's CDR3 is CASRGEGYNEQFF. DNA of the CDR3: TGTGCCAGCCGGGGGGAAGGTTACAATGAGCAGTTCTTC.

The chain carries TRBV11-3 and TRBJ2-7; a possible D gene is TRBD1 (6 bases). V lost 4 bases and J lost 4, with 20 bases in between. The V gene's germline CDR1 is SGHNT and CDR2 YENEEA. This CDR3 has 16 residues. CDR3: CASSSRDRQGRYEQYF. Written as DNA, the CDR3 is TGTGCCAGCAGCTCCCGCGACAGGCAGGGACGGTACGAGCAGTACTTC.

The J gene is TRBJ2-7, the V gene TRBV28; maybe TRBD2 (5 bases). Trimming stripped 5 bases from V and 1 base from J, with 12 bases between. Germline V gene sequence: CDR1 MDHEN, CDR2 SYDVKM. The CDR3 is made up of 14 amino acids. The CDR3 spells CASSPPLASYEQYF. The DNA for the CDR3 is TGTGCCAGCAGTCCACCCTTAGCGTCCTACGAGCAGTACTTC.

V and J are TRBV19 and TRBJ1-5, with 9 bases matching TRBD1. Germline CDR1 is LNHDA and CDR2 is SQIVND (reference sequence). The CDR3 has 16 amino acids. J gave up 6 bases and V 4 bases, and 10 bases lay outside the gene matches. The CDR3 DNA sequence: TGTGCCAGTAGTAGTAGAACAGGGGGCGTAGGTCAGCCCCAGCATTTT. This encodes CASSSRTGGVGQPQHF.

This clone was seen just once. V gene TRBV29-1 combines with J gene TRBJ1-6, with D maybe TRBD1 (6 bases). Deletions cut 0 bases from V and 7 bases from J, with 13 bases between. CDR3 length: 15 residues. Germline V gene sequence: CDR1 SQVTM, CDR2 ANQGSEA. CDR3 sequence reads: CSVEESTGRNSPLHF. The DNA for the CDR3 is TGCAGCGTTGAAGAGTCCACAGGGCGCAATTCACCCCTCCACTTT.